Listed below are T cell receptor beta chains from one sample, sequenced in a study of blood T cell repertoires in COVID-19. Method: immunoSEQ multiplex PCR; TCRdb's copy keeps in-frame clones and lacks some. Of over 150,000 clones in the sample, 70% to 85% were seen once. The sample comprised peripheral blood. These receptors came from a human donor with acute or convalescent COVID-19. The donor label of this sample is uncertain. Each CDR3 is given with its conserved first and last residue. Fields, in order: D gene, CDR3 length, J gene, clone size, V gene, CDR3 DNA, CDR3 protein. The D gene is left open where the match is weak. Size is stated for part of the rows, as once, few or many counts, or as a class when the clone is expanded.

d_call: TRBD2
cdr3_length: 17
j_call: TRBJ2-1
clone_size: .
v_call: TRBV7-9
cdr3_nt: TGTGCCAGCACGAGGGGCCTAGCGGGAAGGTTAGGGAATGAGCAGTTCTTC
cdr3_aa: CASTRGLAGRLGNEQFF

d_call: .
cdr3_length: 10
j_call: TRBJ2-7
clone_size: .
v_call: TRBV20-1
cdr3_nt: TGCAGTGCTTCATTCTACGAGCAGTACTTC
cdr3_aa: CSASFYEQYF

d_call: .
cdr3_length: 16
j_call: TRBJ1-5
clone_size: few
v_call: TRBV19
cdr3_nt: TGTGCCAGTAGTCCCTGGGCTGGGGGCTCCGGTCAGCCCCAGCATTTT
cdr3_aa: CASSPWAGGSGQPQHF

d_call: .
cdr3_length: 14
j_call: TRBJ1-3
clone_size: .
v_call: TRBV5-1
cdr3_nt: TGCGCCAGCAGCTCCGAAGGGGTCGGAAACACCATATATTTT
cdr3_aa: CASSSEGVGNTIYF

d_call: .
cdr3_length: 13
j_call: TRBJ2-6
clone_size: .
v_call: TRBV24-1
cdr3_nt: TGTGCCACCACAGGGCCGGGGGCCAACGTCCTGACTTTC
cdr3_aa: CATTGPGANVLTF

d_call: .
cdr3_length: 15
j_call: TRBJ2-1
clone_size: .
v_call: TRBV19
cdr3_nt: TGTGCCAGTAGTCCACGGACTACAACCTACAATGAGCAGTTCTTC
cdr3_aa: CASSPRTTTYNEQFF

d_call: TRBD1
cdr3_length: 13
j_call: TRBJ2-1
clone_size: .
v_call: TRBV12-3/TRBV12-4
cdr3_nt: TGTGCCAGCAGTTTGGGCAGGGGGCTAGGGCGGTTCTTC
cdr3_aa: CASSLGRGLGRFF

d_call: TRBD1
cdr3_length: 16
j_call: TRBJ2-3
clone_size: .
v_call: TRBV7-2
cdr3_nt: TGTGCCAGCTCCAGGGGGACAGGGCGCCCCACAGATACGCAGTATTTT
cdr3_aa: CASSRGTGRPTDTQYF

d_call: TRBD2
cdr3_length: 16
j_call: TRBJ2-1
clone_size: .
v_call: TRBV9
cdr3_nt: TGTGCCAGCAGCGTAGGCGGGACTAGCGGGAGGAATGAGCAGTTCTTC
cdr3_aa: CASSVGGTSGRNEQFF

d_call: .
cdr3_length: 14
j_call: TRBJ2-1
clone_size: .
v_call: TRBV29-1
cdr3_nt: TGCAGCGTTGACGGGAGCAGCTCCTACAATGAGCAGTTCTTC
cdr3_aa: CSVDGSSSYNEQFF

d_call: TRBD2
cdr3_length: 15
j_call: TRBJ2-7
clone_size: .
v_call: TRBV6-1
cdr3_nt: TGTGCCAGCAGTGATACGGGAGGGCGGTCCTACGAGCAGTACTTC
cdr3_aa: CASSDTGGRSYEQYF

d_call: .
cdr3_length: 14
j_call: TRBJ2-1
clone_size: .
v_call: TRBV7-3
cdr3_nt: TGTGGGTTTTGGGGGCCCCGCTCCTACAATGAGCAGTTCTTC
cdr3_aa: CGFWGPRSYNEQFF

d_call: TRBD2
cdr3_length: 14
j_call: TRBJ2-1
clone_size: .
v_call: TRBV5-1
cdr3_nt: TGCGCCAGCAGCTTGGAGCGGGAGTCCGATGAGCAGTTCTTC
cdr3_aa: CASSLERESDEQFF

d_call: .
cdr3_length: 13
j_call: TRBJ1-1
clone_size: .
v_call: TRBV19
cdr3_nt: TGTGCCAGTAGTAGGGGAGGGGGGACTGAAGCTTTCTTT
cdr3_aa: CASSRGGGTEAFF

d_call: .
cdr3_length: 14
j_call: TRBJ1-1
clone_size: .
v_call: TRBV7-2
cdr3_nt: TGTGCCAGCAGCATGGACAGCACGAACACTGAAGCTTTCTTT
cdr3_aa: CASSMDSTNTEAFF

d_call: .
cdr3_length: 13
j_call: TRBJ2-2
clone_size: .
v_call: TRBV5-1
cdr3_nt: TGCGCCAGCAGCTTAGCCTTAACCGGGGAGCTGTTTTTT
cdr3_aa: CASSLALTGELFF

d_call: .
cdr3_length: 12
j_call: TRBJ2-1
clone_size: .
v_call: TRBV11-2
cdr3_nt: TGTGCCAGCAGTATAGGGGGAAATGAGCAGTTCTTC
cdr3_aa: CASSIGGNEQFF

d_call: .
cdr3_length: 14
j_call: TRBJ1-1
clone_size: .
v_call: TRBV7-8
cdr3_nt: TGTGCCAGCAGCCTCAGGGAAACGAACACTGAAGCTTTCTTT
cdr3_aa: CASSLRETNTEAFF

d_call: TRBD1
cdr3_length: 16
j_call: TRBJ2-2
clone_size: few
v_call: TRBV7-2
cdr3_nt: TGTGCCAGCAGCGTCTCACAGGGGGCGGGTACCGGGGAGCTGTTTTTT
cdr3_aa: CASSVSQGAGTGELFF